This T cell receptor (beta chain) was identified in a study of blood T cell repertoires in COVID-19. Using immunoSEQ multiplex PCR, the repertoire was profiled, and TCRdb retains in-frame clones only, with some absent. The table has about 47,000 clones, around 81% seen once. Germline V lookup: CDR1 MRHNA, CDR2 SNTAGT. CDR3 length equals 15 residues. V gave up 4 bases and J gave up 0 bases, with 9 bases separating them. The chain links TRBV6-4 to TRBJ2-2; tentative D call: TRBD2 (6 bases). This receptor was identified in an older man with active COVID-19. Material: peripheral blood. Here the CDR3 reads CASSVEGPNTGELFF. DNA for the CDR3: TGTGCCAGCAGTGTGGAGGGACCGAACACCGGGGAGCTGTTTTTT.